This is a list of T cell receptor beta chains from one sample in a study of CD8 T cells in Susac syndrome. TCRdb used MiXCR to reprocess the immunoSEQ multiplex PCR reads, holding one entry per CDR3 protein. The sample has about 300,000 distinct CDR3 sequences, around 91% seen once; the top ten hold around 0.18%. Source material: CD8+ T cells from PBMCs. These TCRs come from a human donor with multiple sclerosis. CDR3s include the opening cysteine and the closing phenylalanine or tryptophan. Fields, in order: clone size, J gene, V gene, D gene, CDR3 protein, CDR3 DNA. D genes are given only for firm matches. A clone size is listed for some rows: how often the clone was seen (once, few, many), or a class if it is expanded.

clone_size: once
j_call: TRBJ1-1
v_call: TRBV9
d_call: .
cdr3_aa: CASTSGANTEAFF
cdr3_nt: TGTGCCAGCACTTCCGGGGCGAACACTGAAGCTTTCTTT

clone_size: once
j_call: TRBJ1-5
v_call: TRBV30
d_call: TRBD1
cdr3_aa: CAWSPDGQVDQPQHF
cdr3_nt: TGTGCCTGGAGCCCCGATGGACAGGTGGACCAGCCCCAGCATTTT

clone_size: .
j_call: TRBJ1-1
v_call: TRBV29-1
d_call: .
cdr3_aa: CSVDGGPPEAFF
cdr3_nt: TGCAGCGTTGATGGGGGGCCCCCTGAAGCTTTCTTT

clone_size: .
j_call: TRBJ1-5
v_call: TRBV19
d_call: .
cdr3_aa: CASSIVVQFNQPQHF
cdr3_nt: TGTGCCAGTAGTATAGTTGTCCAGTTCAATCAGCCCCAGCATTTT

clone_size: .
j_call: TRBJ2-1
v_call: TRBV10-2
d_call: TRBD2
cdr3_aa: CASSLQPSGGDNEQFF
cdr3_nt: TGCGCCAGCAGCCTACAGCCTAGCGGGGGGGACAATGAGCAGTTCTTC

clone_size: .
j_call: TRBJ2-1
v_call: TRBV29-1
d_call: .
cdr3_aa: CSVVAGGEQFF
cdr3_nt: TGCAGCGTTGTCGCCGGAGGTGAGCAGTTCTTC

clone_size: .
j_call: TRBJ2-3
v_call: TRBV15
d_call: TRBD1
cdr3_aa: CATSRSTGLNTQYF
cdr3_nt: TGTGCCACCAGCAGGTCGACAGGGTTAAATACGCAGTATTTT

clone_size: .
j_call: TRBJ1-1
v_call: TRBV7-2
d_call: TRBD1
cdr3_aa: CASSPYPGTGDTEAFF
cdr3_nt: TGTGCCAGCAGCCCCTACCCCGGGACAGGGGACACTGAAGCTTTCTTT

clone_size: .
j_call: TRBJ2-3
v_call: TRBV6-6
d_call: TRBD2
cdr3_aa: CASGTGGPADTQYF
cdr3_nt: TGTGCCAGCGGAACGGGAGGGCCGGCGGATACGCAGTATTTT

clone_size: once
j_call: TRBJ2-2
v_call: TRBV5-4
d_call: TRBD2
cdr3_aa: CASSDRLAGGTGELFF
cdr3_nt: TGTGCCAGCAGCGACAGACTAGCGGGAGGTACCGGGGAGCTGTTTTTT

clone_size: .
j_call: TRBJ2-5
v_call: TRBV3-1
d_call: TRBD1
cdr3_aa: CASSQDLQGERASQETQYF
cdr3_nt: TGTGCCAGCAGCCAAGATCTTCAGGGGGAAAGAGCGTCGCAAGAGACCCAGTACTTC

clone_size: .
j_call: TRBJ2-7
v_call: TRBV27
d_call: .
cdr3_aa: CASQTYRDEQYF
cdr3_nt: TGTGCCAGCCAAACCTACAGGGACGAGCAGTACTTC

clone_size: .
j_call: TRBJ2-5
v_call: TRBV12-3/TRBV12-4
d_call: TRBD1
cdr3_aa: CASSFDTGGETQYF
cdr3_nt: TGTGCCAGCAGTTTTGACACAGGGGGGGAGACCCAGTACTTC

clone_size: .
j_call: TRBJ2-1
v_call: TRBV5-1
d_call: .
cdr3_aa: CASSFGQSQYNEQFF
cdr3_nt: TGCGCCAGCAGCTTTGGGCAGAGCCAATACAATGAGCAGTTCTTC